The TCR beta chain under discussion was sequenced for a study of OX40 agonist ivuxolimab in advanced cancers. At the level of the study: Three dose-escalation patients had partial responses: one with hepatocellular carcinoma and two with cutaneous melanoma.

General observations from the study: Antigen specificity was not determined for the expanded peripheral T cells.

Concerning this clone itself: Its antigen is as yet unknown.

Clones were sequenced by immunoSEQ multiplex PCR, and TCRdb holds only the in-frame ones, with some missing. Of 70,000 or so clones in the sample, around 90% were seen once. V gave up 4 bases and J gave up 3 bases; unmatched junction bases: 9. Germline V CDR1 and CDR2: SGHTA, FQGNSA. The CDR3 runs to 18 residues. The chain carries TRBV7-2 and TRBJ2-6; 10 bases align to TRBD1. This sequence was found in an adult with an advanced solid tumor such as melanoma, head and neck, liver or kidney cancer. This specimen consisted of CD4+ or CD8+ T cells sorted from blood, obtained in a trial of the OX40 agonist ivuxolimab. The CDR3 loop reads CASSSPQGQGFGANVLTF. DNA of the CDR3: TGTGCCAGCAGCTCACCCCAGGGACAGGGGTTTGGGGCCAACGTCCTGACTTTC.